Sequencing of this TCR beta chain was carried out in a study of T cells in Graves' hyperthyroidism and ophthalmopathy. Broader study findings: Peripheral blood also featured most of the thyroid clonotypes expanded above 0.001.

The TCR beta CDR3 regions underwent amplification using RNA transcripts as the source. Researchers ran a first-round RT-PCR on the TCR CDR3 using the HTBI primer set. One entry per CDR3 protein, called by TCRdb with MiXCR from the multiplex PCR reads. The sample shows 300,000 to 400,000 distinct CDR3 sequences, around a sixth of them seen only once. This CDR3 spans 14 amino acids. Germline V gene lookup returns CDR1 SGHVS and CDR2 FNYEAQ. Trimming removed 3 bases from V and 2 bases from J, with 11 bases in between. This clonotype was counted a few times. Its antigen is not identified. Sequenced: blood. The chain couples TRBV7-6 to TRBJ2-7; D uncertain. The sequence was obtained from a woman aged 50 to 60 with Graves' hyperthyroidism. The DNA for the CDR3 is TGTGCCAGCAGCTTTGGACCCACCACCTACGAGCAGTACTTC. Translating it yields CASSFGPTTYEQYF. The full variable domain, in which reference TRBV7-6 and TRBJ2-7 provide the parts outside the CDR3, is GAGVSQSPRYKVTKRGQDVALRCDPISGHVSLYWYRQALGQGPEFLTYFNYEAQQDKSGLPNDRFSAERPEGSISTLTIQRTEQRDSAMYRCASSFGPTTYEQYFGPGTRLTVT.